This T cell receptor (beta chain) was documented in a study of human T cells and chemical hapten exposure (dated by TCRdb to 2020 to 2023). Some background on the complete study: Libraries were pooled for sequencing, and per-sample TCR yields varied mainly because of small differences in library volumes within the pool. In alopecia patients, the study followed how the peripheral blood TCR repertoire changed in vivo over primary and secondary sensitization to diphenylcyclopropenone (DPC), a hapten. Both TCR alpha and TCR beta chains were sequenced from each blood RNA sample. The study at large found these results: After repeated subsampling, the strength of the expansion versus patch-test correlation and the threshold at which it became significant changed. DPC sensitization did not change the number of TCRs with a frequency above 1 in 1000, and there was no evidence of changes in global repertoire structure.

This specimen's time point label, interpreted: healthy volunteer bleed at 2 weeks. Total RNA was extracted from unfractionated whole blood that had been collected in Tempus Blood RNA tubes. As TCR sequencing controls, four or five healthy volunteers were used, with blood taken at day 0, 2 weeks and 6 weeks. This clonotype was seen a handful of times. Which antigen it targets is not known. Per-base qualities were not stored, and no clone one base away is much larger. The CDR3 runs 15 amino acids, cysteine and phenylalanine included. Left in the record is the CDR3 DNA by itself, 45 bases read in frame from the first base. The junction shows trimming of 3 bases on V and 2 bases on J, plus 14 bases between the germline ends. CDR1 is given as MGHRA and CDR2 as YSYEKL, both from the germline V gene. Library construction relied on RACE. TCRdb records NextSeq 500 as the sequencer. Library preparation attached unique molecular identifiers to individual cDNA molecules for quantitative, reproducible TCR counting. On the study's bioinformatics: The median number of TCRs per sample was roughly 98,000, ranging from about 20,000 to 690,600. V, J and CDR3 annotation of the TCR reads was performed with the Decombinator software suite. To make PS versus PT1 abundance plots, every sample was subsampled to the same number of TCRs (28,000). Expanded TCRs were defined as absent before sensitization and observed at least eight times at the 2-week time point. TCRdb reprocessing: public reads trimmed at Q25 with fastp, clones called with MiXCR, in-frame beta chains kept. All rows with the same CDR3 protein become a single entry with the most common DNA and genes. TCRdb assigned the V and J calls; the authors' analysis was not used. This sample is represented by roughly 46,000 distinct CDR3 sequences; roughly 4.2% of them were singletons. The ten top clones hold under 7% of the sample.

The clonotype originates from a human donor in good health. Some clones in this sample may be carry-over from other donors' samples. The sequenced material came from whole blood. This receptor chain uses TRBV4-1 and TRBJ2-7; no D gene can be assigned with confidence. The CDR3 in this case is CASSQAEGPPYEQYF. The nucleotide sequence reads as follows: TGCGCCAGCAGCCAGGCGGAAGGGCCACCCTACGAGCAGTACTTC.